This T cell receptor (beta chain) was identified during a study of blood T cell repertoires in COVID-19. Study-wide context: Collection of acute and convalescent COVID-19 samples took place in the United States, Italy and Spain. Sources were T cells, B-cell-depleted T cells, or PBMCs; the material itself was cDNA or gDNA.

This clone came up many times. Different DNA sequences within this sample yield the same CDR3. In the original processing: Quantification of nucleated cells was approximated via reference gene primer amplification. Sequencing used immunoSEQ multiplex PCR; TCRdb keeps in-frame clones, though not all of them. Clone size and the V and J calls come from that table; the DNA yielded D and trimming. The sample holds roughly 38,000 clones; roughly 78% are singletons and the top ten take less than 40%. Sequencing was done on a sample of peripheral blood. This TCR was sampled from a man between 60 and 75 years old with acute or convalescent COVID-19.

Written as DNA, the CDR3 is TGTGCCAGCAGTTTGGACAGCCTCAATCAGCCCCAGCATTTT. This sequence encodes CASSLDSLNQPQHF. The chain combines TRBV2 with TRBJ1-5; maybe TRBD1 (6 bases). This CDR3 region has 14 residues. The germline gives CDR1 SNHLY, CDR2 FYNNEI. Trimming cost V 5 bases and J 3 bases, with 11 bases left between them.